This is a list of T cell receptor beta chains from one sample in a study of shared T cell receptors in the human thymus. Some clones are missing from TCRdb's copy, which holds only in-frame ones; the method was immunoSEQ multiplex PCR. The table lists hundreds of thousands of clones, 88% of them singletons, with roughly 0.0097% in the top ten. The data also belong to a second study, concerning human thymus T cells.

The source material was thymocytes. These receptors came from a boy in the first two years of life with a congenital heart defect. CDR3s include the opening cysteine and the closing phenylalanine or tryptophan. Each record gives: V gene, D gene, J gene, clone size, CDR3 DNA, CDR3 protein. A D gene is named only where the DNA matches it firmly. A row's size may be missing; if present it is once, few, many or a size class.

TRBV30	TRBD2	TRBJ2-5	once	TGTGCCTGGAGAATTACAGTAGCGGGAGAGAAAGGAGAGACCCAGTACTTC	CAWRITVAGEKGETQYF
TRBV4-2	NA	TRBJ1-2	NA	TGTGCCAGCAGCCAAGTCGGCCCGGGAATTGGCTATGGCTACACCTTC	CASSQVGPGIGYGYTF
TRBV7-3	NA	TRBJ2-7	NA	TGTGCCAGCAGCTTAACGGGGGGAAGGTCCTACGAGCAGTACTTC	CASSLTGGRSYEQYF
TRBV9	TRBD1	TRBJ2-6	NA	TGTGCCAGCAGCCCAGGGGGGGACAGGGTTTTTCGTGGGGCCAACGTCCTGACTTTC	CASSPGGDRVFRGANVLTF
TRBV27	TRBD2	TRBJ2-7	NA	TGTGCCAGCAGTTTCGGAGGACTAGCGGAATCCTACGAGCAGTACTTC	CASSFGGLAESYEQYF
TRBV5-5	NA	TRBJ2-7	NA	TGTGCCAGCAGCATCACAGGGTTACCGGGGGAGCAGTACTTC	CASSITGLPGEQYF
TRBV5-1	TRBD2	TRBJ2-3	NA	TGCGCCAGCAGCTTACGGGAGGACACAGATACGCAGTATTTT	CASSLREDTDTQYF
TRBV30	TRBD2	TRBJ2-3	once	TGTGCCTGGAGTACACGGGGCGGGAGAATGGATACGCAGTATTTT	CAWSTRGGRMDTQYF
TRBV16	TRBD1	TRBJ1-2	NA	TGTGCCAGCAGCTCACGAGGAACAGGGGGCGTCTATGGCTACACCTTC	CASSSRGTGGVYGYTF
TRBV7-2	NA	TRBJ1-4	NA	TGTGCCAGCAGCGTCTCGCCGGGGGGGCGCTTCAATGAAAAACTGTTTTTT	CASSVSPGGRFNEKLFF
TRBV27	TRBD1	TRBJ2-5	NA	TGTGCCAGTAGACGCAGGTGGACAGGGAACAAGACCCAGTACTTC	CASRRRWTGNKTQYF
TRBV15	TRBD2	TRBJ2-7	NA	TGTGCCACCAGCCCCGGGGGGGGGAGCTCCTACGAGCAGTACTTC	CATSPGGGSSYEQYF
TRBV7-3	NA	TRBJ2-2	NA	TGTGCCAGCGGCCGTGGCCCTCCCCTCGGGGAGCTGTTTTTT	CASGRGPPLGELFF
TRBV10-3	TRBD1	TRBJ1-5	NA	TGTGCCATCCAGGGACAGGGGAGCAATCAGCCCCAGCATTTT	CAIQGQGSNQPQHF
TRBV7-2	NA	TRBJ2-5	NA	TGTGCCAGCAGCTTAGACAGGGTAGCGGAGACCCAGTACTTC	CASSLDRVAETQYF
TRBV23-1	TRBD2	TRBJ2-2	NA	TGCGCCAGCAGTCGCCCCAGGGCGGCGGGGACTAGCGGGGCGAACACCGGGGAGCTGTTTTTT	CASSRPRAAGTSGANTGELFF
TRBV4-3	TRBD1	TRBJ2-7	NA	TGCGCCAGCAGCCTCCATAAATCCGGGACAGGGGGCCCCGAGCAGTACTTC	CASSLHKSGTGGPEQYF
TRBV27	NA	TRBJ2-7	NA	TGTGCCAGCAGTTTACGGGTCGGGGGTAGCTCCTACGAGCAGTACTTC	CASSLRVGGSSYEQYF
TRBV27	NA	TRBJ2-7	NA	TGTGCCAGCAGGGTGCCGGGGGAAAGGGGTTACGAGCAGTACTTC	CASRVPGERGYEQYF
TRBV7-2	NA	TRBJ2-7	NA	TGTGCCGCAGGTCGGGGGGCCGGGGACGAGCAGTACTTC	CAAGRGAGDEQYF
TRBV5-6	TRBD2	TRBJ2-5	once	TGTGCCAGCAGCCTGGGGCCTAGCGGGAGTTGGGGCCAAGAGACCCAGTACTTC	CASSLGPSGSWGQETQYF
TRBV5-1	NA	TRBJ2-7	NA	TGCGCCAGCAGCCCCCACAGGGATAACGAGCAGTACTTC	CASSPHRDNEQYF
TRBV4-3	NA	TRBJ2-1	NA	TGCGCCAGCAGCCAAGAGTGGGAGTTGGTAGGGCCAAACAATGAGCAGTTCTTC	CASSQEWELVGPNNEQFF
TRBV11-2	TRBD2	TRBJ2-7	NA	TGTGCCAGCAGTGGACTAGACTACGAGCAGTACTTC	CASSGLDYEQYF
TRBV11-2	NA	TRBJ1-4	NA	TGTGCCAGCAGCGCTCGGAGTTCTGCCCTGGGAAAACTGTTTTTT	CASSARSSALGKLFF
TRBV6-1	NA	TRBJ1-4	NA	TGTGCCTCCGGAGGGTTTTGCGAAAAACTGTTTTTT	CASGGFCEKLFF
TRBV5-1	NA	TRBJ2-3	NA	TGCGCCAGCAGCTTGATGGGGCTTAGCCGTAGCACAGATACGCAGTATTTT	CASSLMGLSRSTDTQYF
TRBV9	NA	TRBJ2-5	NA	TGTGCCAGCAGCGCCCCGGAGAGCGGGCCAGGAGAGACCCAGTACTTC	CASSAPESGPGETQYF
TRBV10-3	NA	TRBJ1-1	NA	TGTGCCATCAGTGAGTCGGGAGGGGGTATTGAAGCTTTCTTT	CAISESGGGIEAFF
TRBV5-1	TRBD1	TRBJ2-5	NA	TGCGCCAGCAGCCTGGGACAGGGAAGTGGGCAAGAGACCCAGTACTTC	CASSLGQGSGQETQYF
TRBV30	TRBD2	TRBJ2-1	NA	TGTGCCTGGAGTAGTTGCGCCCTACTAGCGGGAGGGCGCTCGATTAACAATGAGCAGTTCTTC	CAWSSCALLAGGRSINNEQFF
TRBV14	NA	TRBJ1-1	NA	TGTGCCAGCAGCCCGACAGAGTCGAACACTGAAGCTTTCTTT	CASSPTESNTEAFF
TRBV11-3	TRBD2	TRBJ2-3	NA	TGTGCCAGCAGTCTTAGCGGGAGGGCCTTCACAGATACGCAGTATTTT	CASSLSGRAFTDTQYF
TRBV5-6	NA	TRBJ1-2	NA	TGTGCCAGCAGCTTGGCGGGCACAGGACGTGACTATGGCTACACCTTC	CASSLAGTGRDYGYTF
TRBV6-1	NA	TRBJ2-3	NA	TGTGCCAGCAGTGAATCGGATACGCAGTATTTT	CASSESDTQYF
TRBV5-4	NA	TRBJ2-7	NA	TGTGCCAGCAGCTTGGCCCGGAGGGGAGGCTACGAGCAGTACTTC	CASSLARRGGYEQYF
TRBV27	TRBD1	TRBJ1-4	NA	TGTGCCAGCAGTCCCGGGGGACAGGGCAGAGGGAAACTGTTTTTT	CASSPGGQGRGKLFF
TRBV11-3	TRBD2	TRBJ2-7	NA	TGTGCCAGCAGCTTCCACGAGAACGGGGGGGGGATCTACGAGCAGTACTTC	CASSFHENGGGIYEQYF
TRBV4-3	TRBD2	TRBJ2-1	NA	TGCGCCAGCAGCCAAGGAAGAACCAGCGGGAGGGCACGGGAGCAGTTCTTC	CASSQGRTSGRAREQFF
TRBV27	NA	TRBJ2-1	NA	TGTGCCAGCCCGTCGCGGCCTGAGCAGTTCTTC	CASPSRPEQFF
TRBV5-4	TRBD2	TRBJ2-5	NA	TGTGCCAGCAGCTTGGTTTCTAGCGGGAGAGGGGAGACCCAGTACTTC	CASSLVSSGRGETQYF
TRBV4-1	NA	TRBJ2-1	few	TGCGCCAGCAGCCAAGGCGGGGCCTACAATGAGCAGTTCTTC	CASSQGGAYNEQFF
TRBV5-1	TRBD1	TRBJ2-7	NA	TGCGCCAGCAGCTTGATACAGGGGGCTGCCTACGAGCAGTACTTC	CASSLIQGAAYEQYF
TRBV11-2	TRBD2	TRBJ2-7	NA	TGTGCCAGCAGCTCTGGACTAGCGGCCTACGAGCAGTACTTC	CASSSGLAAYEQYF
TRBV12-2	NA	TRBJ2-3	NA	TGTGCAAGTCGCTTGGGACAGGGCAGACGCCGCACAGATACGCAGTATTTT	CASRLGQGRRRTDTQYF
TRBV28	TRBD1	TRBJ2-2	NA	TGTGCCAGCACCGTAGGACAGGGGGCTTGGAACACCGGGGAGCTGTTTTTT	CASTVGQGAWNTGELFF
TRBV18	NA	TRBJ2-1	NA	TGTGCCAGCTCACCACCGAACAGCTCCTACAATGAGCAGTTCTTC	CASSPPNSSYNEQFF
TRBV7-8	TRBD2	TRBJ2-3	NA	TGTGCCAGCAGCTCCCGACTAGCGGGAGAATCAGATACGCAGTATTTT	CASSSRLAGESDTQYF
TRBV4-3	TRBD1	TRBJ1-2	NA	TGCGCCAGCAGCCAAGATCGTGGAGGGGGCGACAGGAAAGATGGCTACACCTTC	CASSQDRGGGDRKDGYTF
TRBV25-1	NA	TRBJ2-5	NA	TGTGCCAGCAGTGAATTAGTTGCGGGATACCAAGAGACCCAGTACTTC	CASSELVAGYQETQYF
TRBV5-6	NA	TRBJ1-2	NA	TGTGCCAGCAGCTTGGTGGTAGAATCCCGCCTCGGCTATGGCTACACCTTC	CASSLVVESRLGYGYTF
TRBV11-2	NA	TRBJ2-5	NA	TGTGCCAGCAGCTTGTCTGGCCTCACCCAGGGGACCCAGTACTTC	CASSLSGLTQGTQYF
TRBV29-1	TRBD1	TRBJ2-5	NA	TGCAGCGTGGGACAGGTAGAGACCCAGTACTTC	CSVGQVETQYF
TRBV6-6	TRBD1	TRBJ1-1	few	TGTGCCAGCAGTTCCTACAGGGGGGGCACTGAAGCTTTCTTT	CASSSYRGGTEAFF